These 31 T cell receptor beta chains originate from one sample sequenced in a study of pediatric ulcerative colitis. Sequencing used immunoSEQ multiplex PCR; TCRdb keeps in-frame clones, though not all of them. The sample consists of tens of thousands of clones, around 80% of them appearing once. The sample taken for sequencing was blood. The receptors were sampled from a boy aged 10-17 years with moderate ulcerative colitis.

The chain couples TRBV18 to TRBJ1-1; tentatively, D is TRBD1 (5 bases). Per the germline V gene, CDR1 is KGHSH and CDR2 is LQKENI. The CDR3 is 16 amino acids. V lost 1 base and J 5 bases, leaving 17 bases between the germline ends. CDR3 residues: CASSPQRVKGRTEAFF. CDR3 nucleotide sequence: TGTGCCAGCTCACCACAGAGGGTAAAGGGACGTACTGAAGCTTTCTTT.

This clone was observed once. V usage is TRBV28 and J usage is TRBJ2-5; the match to TRBD2 covers 9 bases. This CDR3 has 15 residues. The junction had 11 bases not matched to a gene; V was cut back by 7 bases and J by 5 bases. CDR1 is MDHEN, CDR2 SYDVKM, per germline. The CDR3 sequence is CASTIRRGGQETQYF. As DNA, the CDR3 is TGTGCCAGCACCATACGGCGGGGGGGCCAGGAGACCCAGTACTTC.

The CDR3 loop reads CASSQDRASEKLFF. Here the CDR3 DNA reads TGCGCCAGCAGCCAGGACAGGGCAAGTGAAAAACTGTTTTTT. V is TRBV5-1 and J is TRBJ1-4; TRBD1 agrees at 8 bases. Trimming removed 4 bases from V and 7 bases from J; junction bases left unmatched: 6. The germline gives CDR1 SGHRS, CDR2 YFSETQ. CDR3 length: 14 amino acids.

The chain is built from TRBV29-1 and TRBJ1-5; possible D gene TRBD1, 5 bases. V lost 6 bases to trimming and J lost 0 bases, with 15 bases between them. Germline CDR1 reads SQVTM; CDR2 reads ANQGSEA. The CDR3 sequence is 15 residues long. CDR3 bases: TGCAGCGTCACAACCGGGACGGATAGCAATCAGCCCCAGCATTTT. This gives the protein CSVTTGTDSNQPQHF.

The V and J genes are TRBV19 and TRBJ1-2; no firm D call. Germline CDR1 LNHDA, CDR2 SQIVND (reference sequence). CDR3 size: 15 residues. The ends were cut back, 1 base at V and 2 bases at J, with 11 bases in the middle. CDR3 DNA sequence: TGTGCCAGTAGTATAGTGGCCAAAGGAAACTATGGCTACACCTTC. This translates into CASSIVAKGNYGYTF.

This chain links TRBV5-1 with TRBJ1-1; D may be TRBD1 (5 bases). The CDR3 sequence is 15 residues long. The germline gives CDR1 SGHRS, CDR2 YFSETQ. Trimming pared 3 bases from V and 8 bases from J, leaving 20 bases between. Here the CDR3 reads CASSSAPGTASEAFF. CDR3 in DNA: TGCGCCAGCAGCTCGGCTCCAGGGACGGCGAGCGAAGCTTTCTTT.

The CDR3 protein is CASSTSPFETGESDTQYF. The CDR3 DNA reads as TGTGCCAGCAGCACGTCCCCCTTCGAGACAGGGGAATCAGATACGCAGTATTTT. The genes are TRBV9 and TRBJ2-3; 8 bases agree with TRBD1. This CDR3 contains 18 residues. With V trimmed by 4 bases and J by 4 bases, 17 bases remained unmatched. Germline V lookup: CDR1 SGDLS, CDR2 YYNGEE.

The V call is TRBV18, the J call TRBJ1-1; D is undetermined. V was trimmed by 0 bases and J by 0 bases, leaving 11 bases between them. The CDR3 contains 16 residues. Germline V gene data show CDR1 as KGHSH and CDR2 as LQKENI. The CDR3: CASSPPRAALNTEAFF. The DNA of the CDR3 is TGTGCCAGCTCACCACCGCGGGCAGCTTTGAACACTGAAGCTTTCTTT.

This sequence joins TRBV5-1 and TRBJ2-7; the D call may be TRBD1 or TRBD2 (5 bases each). Between the trimmed V and J ends, which lost 6 bases and 4 bases, there was a span of 14 bases. CDR1 SGHRS and CDR2 YFSETQ come from the germline V gene. The CDR3 is 13 residues long. The CDR3 region is CASNIGTGYEQYF. CDR3 sequence (DNA): TGCGCCAGCAATATCGGGACGGGGTACGAGCAGTACTTC.

In this sample, this clone turned up once. J is TRBJ2-3 and V is TRBV29-1; D perhaps matches TRBD1 (6 bases). This CDR3 spans 12 amino acids. Trimming took 5 bases from V and 6 from J, leaving 12 bases between them. Germline CDR1 is SQVTM and CDR2 is ANQGSEA. CDR3 DNA: TGCAGCGTTTCTACAGGGCCGGATACGCAGTATTTT. Its protein product is CSVSTGPDTQYF.

The rearrangement uses TRBV5-1 and TRBJ1-2, with D maybe TRBD1 (5 bases). The CDR3 is 13 residues long. V lost 2 bases and J 7 bases, leaving 12 bases between the germline ends. Per germline, CDR1 SGHRS and CDR2 YFSETQ. The CDR3 coding sequence is TGCGCCAGCAGCTTACAAGGGGCGGGTGGCTACACCTTC. Translated, it gives CASSLQGAGGYTF.

The chain links TRBV18 to TRBJ1-1; D is unclear. CDR3 size: 12 residues. CDR1 is KGHSH and CDR2 is LQKENI in the germline V gene. Trimming pared 2 bases from V and 4 bases from J, leaving 5 bases between. The CDR3 region has the DNA TGTGCCAGCTCACCAAGTCCCACTGAAGCTTTCTTT. Amino acids: CASSPSPTEAFF. Complete variable domain (other parts from reference TRBV18 and TRBJ1-1): NAGVMQNPRHLVRRRGQEARLRCSPMKGHSHVYWYRQLPEEGLKFMVYLQKENIIDESGMPKERFSAEFPKEGPSILRIQQVVRGDSAAYFCASSPSPTEAFFGQGTRLTVV.

The chain couples TRBV5-6 to TRBJ1-2; D is uncertain. V lost 5 bases and J 7 bases, leaving 12 bases between the germline ends. CDR3 length: 12 residues. Germline values: CDR1 SGHDT, CDR2 YYEEEE. This chain's CDR3 is CASSPGRPGYTF. CDR3 DNA: TGTGCCAGCAGTCCGGGCAGGCCTGGCTACACCTTC.

V gene TRBV11-3 combines with J gene TRBJ2-4; TRBD1 or TRBD2 may be the D gene (5 bases each). The CDR3 sequence is 14 residues long. CDR1 and CDR2 from the germline V gene are SGHNT and YENEEA. The ends were cut back, 5 bases at V and 8 bases at J, with 16 bases in the middle. The CDR3 nucleotides read TGTGCCAGCAGCCCCTCCGGGGTAGGGGACATTCAGTACTTC. Residues: CASSPSGVGDIQYF.

The chain combines TRBV7-9 with TRBJ2-5, with D perhaps matching TRBD2 (5 bases). Trimming stripped 4 bases from V and 0 bases from J, with 12 bases between. Germline lookup yields CDR1 SEHNR and CDR2 FQNEAQ (reference sequence). The CDR3 extends over 15 amino acids. The CDR3 DNA is TGTGCCAGCAGCTCAGGAGGCGCGTACCAAGAGACCCAGTACTTC. Amino acid sequence: CASSSGGAYQETQYF.

This chain uses TRBV6-5 with TRBJ1-2; a weak D match, TRBD1 (5 bases). V was clipped by 5 bases and J by 11 bases, with 21 bases between them. The length of the CDR3 is 14 residues. Per germline, CDR1 MNHEY and CDR2 SVGAGI. The CDR3 reads CASSRTAGGLGYTF. CDR3 in DNA: TGTGCCAGCAGTAGGACGGCGGGGGGTTTGGGATACACCTTC.

The CDR3 sequence: CASSLSYEQYF. The CDR3 coding sequence is TGTGCCAGTAGTCTCTCCTACGAGCAGTACTTC. The chain couples TRBV19 to TRBJ2-7; D uncertain. This CDR3 is built from 11 residues. Germline V lookup: CDR1 LNHDA, CDR2 SQIVND (reference sequence). With 5 bases removed from V and 0 bases from J, the gap between germline ends came to 2 bases.

The rearrangement joins TRBV5-1 to TRBJ1-1; perhaps TRBD1 as D (5 bases). Germline V gene sequence: CDR1 SGHRS, CDR2 YFSETQ. CDR3 size: 16 residues. V shed 0 bases and J shed 3 bases, with 15 bases lying between them. In DNA form, the CDR3 reads TGCGCCAGCAGCTTGGGGGACCCCGGGGGGTACACTGAAGCTTTCTTT. Its protein product is CASSLGDPGGYTEAFF.

The chain links TRBV12-5 to TRBJ2-7, with 10 bases fitting TRBD1. Germline V gives CDR1 LGHNT, CDR2 FRNRAP. Unmatched junction bases numbered 7, after V lost 6 bases and J lost 5 bases. This CDR3 has 14 amino acids. DNA of the CDR3: TGTGCTAGTGGAAACCCCGGGACAGGGGACGAGCAGTACTTC. Protein: CASGNPGTGDEQYF. The whole variable domain, filled in from reference TRBV12-5 and TRBJ2-7, reads DARVTQTPRHKVTEMGQEVTMRCQPILGHNTVFWYRQTMMQGLELLAYFRNRAPLDDSGMPKDRFSAEMPDATLATLKIQPSEPRDSAVYFCASGNPGTGDEQYFGPGTRLTVT.

V gene TRBV19 combines with J gene TRBJ1-4; D possibly corresponds to TRBD1 (6 bases). Germline V lookup: CDR1 LNHDA, CDR2 SQIVND (reference sequence). V was shortened by 5 bases and J by 0 bases, with 22 bases between the two germline ends. The CDR3 has 19 residues. CDR3 region: CASSFRGPDTLATNEKLFF. As DNA, the CDR3 is TGTGCCAGTAGTTTCCGGGGGCCCGACACCCTTGCAACTAATGAAAAACTGTTTTTT. The whole variable domain, filled in from reference TRBV19 and TRBJ1-4, reads DGGITQSPKYLFRKEGQNVTLSCEQNLNHDAMYWYRQDPGQGLRLIYYSQIVNDFQKGDIAEGYSVSREKKESFPLTVTSAQKNPTAFYLCASSFRGPDTLATNEKLFFGSGTQLSVL.

The genes are TRBV4-2 and TRBJ2-5; 9 bases align to TRBD2. V was clipped by 2 bases and J by 0 bases; unmatched bases: 7. Germline values: CDR1 LGHNA, CDR2 YNFKEQ. The CDR3 extends over 17 amino acids. DNA of the CDR3: TGTGCCAGCAGCCAAACCGGAGCGGGAGGTAACCAAGAGACCCAGTACTTC. Its translation is CASSQTGAGGNQETQYF.

V and J are TRBV7-9 and TRBJ1-2, with D hard to call. The CDR3 spans 12 residues. CDR1 and CDR2 (germline): SEHNR, FQNEAQ (reference sequence). V gave up 2 bases and J gave up 4 bases, with 5 bases separating them. CDR3 sequence (DNA): TGTGCCAGCAGCTTACGTAGCTATGGCTACACCTTC. Protein sequence: CASSLRSYGYTF.

The CDR3 DNA reads TGTGCCAGTAGTATCCCCGGGGGCGAAACTCAGCCCCAGCATTTT. Translation: CASSIPGGETQPQHF. The rearrangement links TRBV19 to TRBJ1-5; maybe TRBD1 (6 bases). CDR1 is LNHDA and CDR2 is SQIVND in the germline V gene (reference sequence). This CDR3 comprises 15 residues. The V and J ends lost 3 bases and 6 bases respectively, with 15 bases between them.

CDR3 amino acids: CASRPGGTGDEKLFF. DNA of the CDR3: TGTGCCAGCAGGCCTGGCGGGACAGGGGACGAAAAACTGTTTTTT. The rearrangement uses TRBV7-3 and TRBJ1-4, with TRBD1 identical over 10 bases. With 6 bases clipped from V and 8 bases from J, the junction kept 9 bases outside the gene matches. The germline gives CDR1 SGHTA, CDR2 FQGTGA. CDR3 length equals 15 residues.

The chain carries TRBV19 and TRBJ1-5; tentative D call: TRBD1 (5 bases). The CDR3 sequence is 15 residues long. V was shortened by 7 bases and J by 4 bases, with 17 bases between the two germline ends. Germline CDR1 and CDR2: LNHDA and SQIVND (reference sequence). CDR3 sequence (DNA): TGTGCCAGTATCCTTGGACACGGCGTTAATCAGCCCCAGCATTTT. This translates into CASILGHGVNQPQHF.

The gene calls are TRBV27 and TRBJ2-2; the match to TRBD2 covers 8 bases. Germline values: CDR1 MNHEY, CDR2 SMNVEV (reference sequence). J gave up 6 bases and V 2 bases, and 5 bases lay outside the gene matches. This CDR3 spans 15 amino acids. The CDR3, as DNA: TGTGCCAGCAGTTTAGGACTAGCAGAGGCCGGGGAGCTGTTTTTT. Amino acids: CASSLGLAEAGELFF.

This chain links TRBV25-1 with TRBJ1-1; 7 bases are shared with TRBD1. The CDR3 contains 15 residues. J gave up 11 bases and V 0 bases, and 12 bases lay outside the gene matches. Germline lookup yields CDR1 MGHDK and CDR2 SYGVNS. Here the CDR3 DNA reads TGTGCCAGCAGTGAATATTCGGGGGCGACAGGGCGGGCTTTCTTT. Protein sequence: CASSEYSGATGRAFF.

The chain couples TRBV27 to TRBJ1-1; D unclear. The CDR3 loop spans 13 amino acids. CDR1 and CDR2 from the germline V gene are MNHEY and SMNVEV (reference sequence). The V end was cut by 8 bases, the J end by 1 base, with 11 bases between. CDR3 nucleotide sequence: TGTGCCAGCGGACTGGGTCCGAACACTGAAGCTTTCTTT. Translating gives CASGLGPNTEAFF.

The CDR3 DNA reads TGCGCCAGCAGCCCGTTGACTAGCGGCACAGATACGCAGTATTTT. Translation gives CASSPLTSGTDTQYF. This chain joins TRBV5-1 and TRBJ2-3; 8 bases align to TRBD2. Germline CDR1 and CDR2: SGHRS and YFSETQ. V was clipped by 4 bases and J by 1 base; unmatched bases: 5. CDR3 length: 15 residues.

The sample holds a few counts of this clone. The rearrangement uses TRBV2 and TRBJ1-6, with D perhaps matching TRBD1 (5 bases). From germline, CDR1 is SNHLY and CDR2 FYNNEI. V was shortened by 6 bases and J by 12 bases, with 12 bases between the two germline ends. This CDR3 contains 12 residues. Here the CDR3 reads CASSPIQVPLHF. CDR3 nucleotide sequence: TGTGCCAGCAGCCCTATACAGGTACCCCTCCACTTT.

V is TRBV18 and J is TRBJ1-1; D is uncertain. V was shortened by 2 bases and J by 5 bases, with 9 bases between the two germline ends. There are 13 residues in the CDR3. CDR1 and CDR2 from the germline V gene are KGHSH and LQKENI. CDR3 sequence (DNA): TGTGCCAGCTCACCAAGCGGGCGAACTGAAGCTTTCTTT. It yields the protein CASSPSGRTEAFF.